These T cell receptor beta chains were read from a single sample in a study of T cell responses to AZD1222 COVID-19 vaccine. This table comes from immunoSEQ multiplex PCR, and its TCRdb copy is limited to in-frame clones, with some not included. The data show about 270,000 clones, approximately 94% seen once. The sequences come from peripheral blood, collected 28 days after the second AZD1222 dose. These receptors were taken from an adult who received the AZD1222 COVID-19 vaccine. Each CDR3 is given with its conserved first and last residue. D genes are given only for firm matches. A row's size may be missing; if present it is once, few, many or a size class.

TRBJ2-1 . TRBD2 TRBV7-9 CASSEPGLSYNEQFF TGTGCCAGCAGCGAACCGGGACTAAGCTACAATGAGCAGTTCTTC
TRBJ1-1 . . TRBV3-1/TRBV3-2 CASSQLASVAEAFF TGTGCCAGCAGCCAGTTGGCCTCGGTCGCTGAAGCTTTCTTT
TRBJ1-1 . TRBD1 TRBV28 CASSARQGRVTEAFF TGTGCCAGCAGCGCCAGACAGGGACGGGTCACTGAAGCTTTCTTT
TRBJ2-7 . . TRBV24-1 CATSRGGEQYF TGTGCCACCAGTAGAGGCGGCGAGCAGTACTTC
TRBJ2-2 . . TRBV5-1 CASSLRSGGELTGELFF TGCGCCAGCAGCTTGAGGTCGGGTGGGGAGCTAACCGGGGAGCTGTTTTTT
TRBJ2-3 . TRBD2 TRBV11-2 CASSFGTRNTDTQYF TGTGCCAGCAGCTTCGGGACTAGAAACACAGATACGCAGTATTTT
TRBJ2-1 . . TRBV5-6 CASSLDIRVPFF TGTGCCAGCAGCTTGGATATCCGCGTACCGTTCTTC
TRBJ2-5 . . TRBV11-2 CASRHTGPQETQYF TGTGCCAGCAGGCACACCGGGCCCCAAGAGACCCAGTACTTC
TRBJ2-2 . TRBD2 TRBV7-2 CASSPSGGLLLSTGELFF TGTGCCAGCAGCCCATCGGGAGGGCTTCTTCTTAGTACCGGGGAGCTGTTTTTT
TRBJ1-1 . . TRBV28 CASSRRRTGNTEAFF TGTGCCAGCAGCCGACGGAGGACGGGGAACACTGAAGCTTTCTTT
TRBJ2-7 few . TRBV28 CASSSLGSGRPYEQYF TGTGCCAGCAGTTCCCTGGGGAGCGGTCGCCCCTACGAGCAGTACTTC
TRBJ1-3 . . TRBV28 CASSLDFLGNTIYF TGTGCCAGCAGCCTGGACTTCTTAGGAAACACCATATATTTT
TRBJ2-7 . TRBD2 TRBV11-2 CASSNPSGLYEQYF TGTGCCAGCAGCAATCCTAGCGGTCTCTACGAGCAGTACTTC
TRBJ1-2 . . TRBV5-1 CASSLAPGSWDYGYTF TGCGCCAGCAGCTTAGCTCCGGGGTCTTGGGACTATGGCTACACCTTC
TRBJ1-4 . . TRBV10-2 CASSPLGRGVNEKLFF TGCGCCAGCAGCCCTTTGGGAAGGGGGGTAAATGAAAAACTGTTTTTT
TRBJ2-5 . TRBD2 TRBV9 CASSVSGTSGAYQETQYF TGTGCCAGCAGCGTATCCGGGACTAGCGGAGCATACCAAGAGACCCAGTACTTC
TRBJ1-1 . . TRBV18 CASSGDQGAEAFF TGTGCCAGCTCCGGTGATCAGGGAGCTGAAGCTTTCTTT
TRBJ2-3 . . TRBV19 CASNHQGIASTDTQYF TGTGCCAGTAACCATCAGGGGATTGCTAGCACAGATACGCAGTATTTT
TRBJ2-7 . . TRBV27 CASSLGHLYEQYF TGTGCCAGCAGTTTGGGGCACCTCTACGAGCAGTACTTC
TRBJ2-7 . . TRBV12-3/TRBV12-4 CASRRSYEQYF TGTGCCAGCAGAAGATCCTACGAGCAGTACTTC
TRBJ1-2 . . TRBV6-5 CASRALSYYGYTF TGTGCCAGCAGGGCGCTTAGTTACTATGGCTACACCTTC
TRBJ1-1 . TRBD1 TRBV28 CASSLWGQEAFF TGTGCCAGCAGTTTATGGGGACAGGAAGCTTTCTTT
TRBJ1-5 . . TRBV6-5 CASRGSGAQPQHF TGTGCCAGCAGAGGGTCGGGGGCACAGCCCCAGCATTTT
TRBJ2-7 once TRBD1 TRBV28 CASYGTATDYEQYF TGTGCCAGCTACGGGACAGCGACAGACTACGAGCAGTACTTC
TRBJ1-5 . . TRBV18 CASSPGGAGDNQPQHF TGTGCCAGCTCACCCGGCGGGGCAGGGGACAATCAGCCCCAGCATTTT
TRBJ2-1 . . TRBV28 CASSLGGVRNNEQFF TGTGCCAGCAGTTTGGGGGGTGTCCGCAACAATGAGCAGTTCTTC
TRBJ2-1 once . TRBV6-5 CASSYRSGLQGEQFF TGTGCCAGCAGTTACCGGAGCGGGCTACAAGGGGAGCAGTTCTTC
TRBJ2-1 once TRBD2 TRBV4-2 CASSQAGLINEQFF TGTGCCAGCAGCCAAGCGGGACTAATCAATGAGCAGTTCTTC
TRBJ2-7 . . TRBV11-1 CASSLDSYEQYF TGTGCCAGCAGCTTAGACAGCTACGAGCAGTACTTC
TRBJ2-7 . . TRBV9 CASSPAGYEQYF TGTGCCAGCAGCCCCGCGGGCTACGAGCAGTACTTC
TRBJ2-7 . . TRBV5-1 CASSLAVGVDEQYF TGCGCCAGCAGCTTGGCAGTAGGAGTTGACGAGCAGTACTTC